This note documents a single T cell receptor (beta chain) sequence. Primers: 60 Vbeta forward and 13 Jbeta reverse. The repertoire was sequenced with immunoSEQ multiplex PCR; TCRdb's copy has only in-frame clones and lacks some. The sample includes about 190,000 clones, about 80% of them seen just once. This entry belongs to a study of cytomegalovirus exposure and HLA in healthy donors. This CDR3 is built from 12 residues. Germline V gene lookup returns CDR1 SQVTM and CDR2 ANQGSEA. Trimming removed 3 bases from V and 4 bases from J, with 9 bases in between. Sequencing was done on a sample of PBMCs. This clonotype originated in a woman aged 50 to 65 in good health and CMV-seropositive. The chain joins TRBV29-1 to TRBJ2-5; D is undetermined. The CDR3 loop is CSVEEYGETQYF. The CDR3 bases are TGCAGCGTTGAGGAGTATGGAGAGACCCAGTACTTC.